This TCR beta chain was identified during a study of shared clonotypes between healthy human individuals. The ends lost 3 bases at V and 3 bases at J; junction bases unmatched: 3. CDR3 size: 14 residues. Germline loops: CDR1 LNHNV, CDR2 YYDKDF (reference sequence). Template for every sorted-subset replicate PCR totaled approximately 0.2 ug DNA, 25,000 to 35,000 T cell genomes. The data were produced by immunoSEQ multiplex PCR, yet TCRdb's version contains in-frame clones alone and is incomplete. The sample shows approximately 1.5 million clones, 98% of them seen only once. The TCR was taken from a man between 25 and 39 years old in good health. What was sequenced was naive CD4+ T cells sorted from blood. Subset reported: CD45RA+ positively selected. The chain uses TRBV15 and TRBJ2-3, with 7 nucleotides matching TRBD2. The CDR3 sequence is CATSSRLATDTQYF. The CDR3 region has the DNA TGTGCCACCAGCAGTAGACTAGCAACAGATACGCAGTATTTT.